These T cell receptor beta chains were read from a single sample in a study of a mutant IDH1 vaccine in newly diagnosed glioma. Using immunoSEQ multiplex PCR, the repertoire was profiled, and TCRdb retains in-frame clones only, with some absent. Counted here are some 49,000 clones, around three quarters occurring once; the ten biggest clones make up less than 5%. Their cognate antigens are unknown. Sample: PBMCs, taken from a glioma patient whose treatment included an IDH1 peptide vaccine. These receptors all stem from a middle-aged woman with glioma. Some clones in this sample may be carry-over from other donors' samples. Both conserved end residues are part of each CDR3. A clone size is listed for some rows: how often the clone was seen (once, few, many), or a class if it is expanded.

V: TRBV2; size: .; CDR3: CASSERRAQYF
V: TRBV29-1; size: few; CDR3: CSVLGGSNSGNTIYF
V: TRBV5-4; size: .; CDR3: CASSRGSAEAFF
V: TRBV6-5; size: .; CDR3: CASSYSFTAGQKTQYF
V: TRBV5-5; size: .; CDR3: CASSLGGRTYEQYF
V: TRBV7-8; size: .; CDR3: CASSIEGPDTEAFF
V: TRBV15; size: .; CDR3: CATSRTGTGREKLFF
V: TRBV6-6; size: .; CDR3: CASSYSEQPQHF
V: TRBV30; size: .; CDR3: CAWSATGYNSPLHF
V: TRBV5-4; size: .; CDR3: CASSLGGFYEQYF
V: TRBV2; size: .; CDR3: CASSEAGATYEQYF
V: TRBV14; size: few; CDR3: CASSQDLNRYNEQFF
V: TRBV19; size: .; CDR3: CASIYAKRGQAFF
V: TRBV5-6; size: .; CDR3: CASSLNLDSSYGYTF
V: TRBV9; size: few; CDR3: CASSPTHSAYNEQFF
V: TRBV2; size: .; CDR3: CARPPVGTGGYTF
V: TRBV5-6; size: .; CDR3: CASSSALRYEQYF
V: TRBV7-9; size: .; CDR3: CASSLGDSYGYTF
V: TRBV5-6; size: .; CDR3: CASSLRDFSEQYF
V: TRBV29-1; size: .; CDR3: CSVEPPASTDTQYF
V: TRBV15; size: .; CDR3: CATSRDGGTTYGQYF
V: TRBV7-8; size: .; CDR3: CASSPGTINQPQHF
V: TRBV2; size: .; CDR3: CASSGPGGGSDQPQHF
V: TRBV6-1; size: .; CDR3: CASRKTATNFWEQYF
V: TRBV5-1; size: .; CDR3: CASSLGPGPDNSPLHF
V: TRBV5-1; size: .; CDR3: CASSLQGGTGELFF
V: TRBV5-6; size: .; CDR3: CASSLGLGFQETQYF
V: TRBV5-6; size: once; CDR3: CASSFVTRVSNEQFF
V: TRBV5-1; size: few; CDR3: CASSLTGRMNTEAFF
V: TRBV5-1; size: .; CDR3: CASSLTGAAAFF
V: TRBV2; size: .; CDR3: CAGKRGSQETQYF
V: TRBV5-1; size: .; CDR3: CASSLQGPNSPLHF
V: TRBV6-6; size: .; CDR3: CASSYDRAGKTEAFF
V: TRBV7-2; size: .; CDR3: CASSLYGGGATNYEQYF
V: TRBV11-3; size: few; CDR3: CASSTTSGGADTQYF
V: TRBV5-1; size: once; CDR3: CASSPAPHEKLFF
V: TRBV6-1; size: .; CDR3: CASSQGWTGARTEAFF
V: TRBV19; size: .; CDR3: CASSKRGGPSNQPQHF
V: TRBV4-2; size: .; CDR3: CASSQEALQGSPLHF
V: TRBV6-5; size: .; CDR3: CASSYRRGLYEQYF
V: TRBV6-6; size: .; CDR3: CASSYPISQGDTQYF
V: TRBV6-5; size: .; CDR3: CASSYSGGDGYTF
V: TRBV5-8; size: .; CDR3: CASSLSSGSAHGYTF
V: TRBV6-5; size: .; CDR3: CASSYPGALFLPYF
V: TRBV10-1; size: .; CDR3: CAQALANEKLFF
V: TRBV4-3; size: .; CDR3: CASSQGTGGNTEAFF
V: TRBV29-1; size: .; CDR3: CSAPSPPQHF
V: TRBV19; size: .; CDR3: CASSPPPGTGYEKLFF
V: TRBV18; size: few; CDR3: CASAVNQETQYF
V: TRBV30; size: .; CDR3: CAWTPPGGRGTQYF